Below, 4 T cell receptor beta chains from the same sample are listed, as sequenced in a study of cytomegalovirus exposure and HLA in healthy donors. 60 Vbeta and 13 Jbeta primers were used in PCR. Produced via immunoSEQ multiplex PCR; TCRdb's table is partial and in-frame only. The sample holds 210,000 or so clones, around 83% seen once. Input material: PBMCs. Every receptor here comes from a girl between 10 and 17 years old in good health and CMV-seronegative.

The chain combines TRBV18 with TRBJ1-6, with D possibly TRBD1 on 5 matching bases. The germline V gene encodes CDR1 KGHSH and CDR2 LQKENI. The CDR3 sequence is 15 residues long. V was pared by 1 base and J by 5 bases, with 9 bases between. For the CDR3, the DNA is TGTGCCAGCTCACCACTTAGCAGGGATAATTCACCCCTCCACTTT. Translation gives CASSPLSRDNSPLHF.

The chain joins TRBV5-4 to TRBJ2-7; 12 nucleotides align to TRBD2. This CDR3 spans 16 amino acids. Germline-derived CDR1 and CDR2 are SGHNT and YYREEE (reference sequence). The ends lost 3 bases at V and 4 bases at J; junction bases unmatched: 8. The CDR3 loop is CASSSTGLAGPYEQYF. CDR3 in DNA: TGTGCCAGCAGCTCCACCGGACTAGCGGGGCCGTACGAGCAGTACTTC. Complete variable domain (other parts from reference TRBV5-4 and TRBJ2-7): ETGVTQSPTHLIKTRGQQVTLRCSSQSGHNTVSWYQQALGQGPQFIFQYYREEENGRGNFPPRFSGLQFPNYSSELNVNALELDDSALYLCASSSTGLAGPYEQYFGPGTRLTVT.

This rearrangement joins TRBV19 to TRBJ1-1, with D possibly being TRBD1 (5 bases). The length of the CDR3 is 15 residues. In germline, CDR1 is LNHDA, CDR2 SQIVND (reference sequence). V was pared by 0 bases and J by 4 bases, with 12 bases between. The CDR3 protein is CASSIEAGIGTEAFF. The CDR3 DNA follows: TGTGCCAGTAGTATAGAGGCAGGGATCGGCACTGAAGCTTTCTTT.

The chain is built from TRBV6-6 and TRBJ1-2, with 7 bases that match TRBD1. The CDR3 is made up of 11 amino acids. Looked up from germline, CDR1 is MNHNY and CDR2 is SVGAGI (reference sequence). CDR3 sequence (DNA): TGTGCTAGCCAGGGGGTTGGTGGCTACACCTTC. Protein sequence: CASQGVGGYTF.